The 32 T cell receptor beta chains in this list originate from one sample, sequenced in a study of human T cells and chemical hapten exposure. Time point denoted: patch test 3, about 24 weeks after DPC sensitization. Treatment in this sample: therapeutic diphenylcyclopropenone sensitization with weekly scalp DPC. TCRdb recomputed calls from the RACE reads with MiXCR, one row per CDR3 protein. The data show around 150,000 distinct CDR3 sequences, with roughly a quarter seen just once and 2.1% held by the top ten. Material: whole blood, obtained in connection with sensitization to the hapten diphenylcyclopropenone (DPC). These receptor sequences come from a woman aged 18-29 years with alopecia areata. Some clones in this sample may be carry-over from other donors' samples.

This clonotype was counted between two and nine times. V is TRBV9 and J is TRBJ2-3, with D perhaps assigned TRBD1 or TRBD2 (6 bases each). V was cut by 0 bases and J by 6 bases, with 17 bases left in between. CDR1 is SGDLS and CDR2 is YYNGEE in the germline V gene. The CDR3 has 16 amino acids. The CDR3 DNA is TGTGCCAGCAGCGTAGCTATTCGGGGGCGCAGTGATACGCAGTATTTT. Its translation is CASSVAIRGRSDTQYF.

The chain carries TRBV20-1 and TRBJ2-7, with 14 positions matching TRBD2. This CDR3 contains 16 residues. The germline gives CDR1 DFQATT, CDR2 SNEGSKA (reference sequence). V lost 3 bases to trimming and J lost 4 bases; unmatched junction nucleotides: 8. In nucleotides, the CDR3 is TGCAGTGCTAGTATGGGGGGGACTAGCGGGGGTTACGAGCAGTACTTC. It is translated as CSASMGGTSGGYEQYF.

This chain uses TRBV12-3 or TRBV12-4 with TRBJ2-1; the D is unclear. Deletions cut 3 bases from V and 10 bases from J, with 7 bases between. The CDR3 loop spans 11 amino acids. CDR3 coding DNA: TGTGCCAGCAGTTTCTACTCAGAGCAGTTCTTC. Residues: CASSFYSEQFF.

CDR3 nucleotide sequence: TGCAGCGTTGGGCGGTCAGGGAATGAGCAGTTCTTC. Translating it yields CSVGRSGNEQFF. The chain uses TRBV29-1 and TRBJ2-1; D possibly corresponds to TRBD1 (5 bases). The CDR3 has 12 residues. The ends were cut back, 4 bases at V and 7 bases at J, with 11 bases in the middle. Germline V gives CDR1 SQVTM, CDR2 ANQGSEA.

The chain has TRBV5-1 and TRBJ2-1; 14 bases are a match to TRBD2. In germline, CDR1 is SGHRS, CDR2 YFSETQ. With 4 bases clipped from V and 7 bases from J, the junction kept 4 bases outside the gene matches. The CDR3 length is 15 residues. CDR3 amino acids: CASSAGLAGDNEQFF. In nucleotides, the CDR3 is TGCGCCAGCAGCGCGGGACTAGCGGGAGATAATGAGCAGTTCTTC.

This rearrangement joins TRBV4-1 to TRBJ2-2; D not resolved. Looked up from germline, CDR1 is MGHRA and CDR2 is YSYEKL. The CDR3 is 14 residues long. Trimming took 1 base from V and 5 from J, leaving 8 bases between them. The DNA of the CDR3 is TGCGCCAGCAGCCAAGTACTCAGAACCGGGGAGCTGTTTTTT. It is translated as CASSQVLRTGELFF.

The chain employs TRBV2 and TRBJ2-1; no reliable D call. The germline V gene has CDR1 SNHLY and CDR2 FYNNEI. This CDR3 spans 15 amino acids. V lost 0 bases and J lost 8, with 14 bases in between. CDR3 sequence: CASSEAAARPHEQFF. As DNA, the CDR3 is TGTGCCAGCAGTGAAGCCGCCGCCCGGCCCCATGAGCAGTTCTTC.

This clonotype was seen only a few times. The CDR3 bases are TGCAGTGCTGCCTCCGGTTACACTGAAGCTTTCTTT. It encodes CSAASGYTEAFF. The J gene is TRBJ1-1, the V gene TRBV20-1; no reliable D call. The CDR3 has 12 residues. The germline V and J ends were trimmed by 5 bases and 3 bases, with 10 bases remaining between them. CDR1 and CDR2 from the germline V gene are DFQATT and SNEGSKA (reference sequence).

This chain uses TRBV7-2 with TRBJ2-2; 9 nucleotides match TRBD1. V shed 5 bases and J 5 bases; nucleotides not matched to a gene: 9. CDR1 and CDR2 from the germline V gene are SGHTA and FQGNSA. This CDR3 is 16 amino acids long. The chain's CDR3 is CASSPQGQGLTGELFF. The CDR3 bases are TGTGCCAGCAGCCCCCAGGGACAGGGATTAACCGGGGAGCTGTTTTTT.

This rearrangement joins TRBV29-1 to TRBJ2-7; D remains ambiguous. This CDR3 is built from 13 residues. Germline values: CDR1 SQVTM, CDR2 ANQGSEA. Trimming cost V 1 base and J 1 base, with 8 bases left between them. Here the CDR3 reads CSVEGVGSYEQYF. The DNA for the CDR3 is TGCAGCGTTGAAGGCGTAGGGTCCTACGAGCAGTACTTC.

This clonotype was observed a single time. The V and J genes are TRBV7-9 and TRBJ2-5; the D gene could be TRBD1 or TRBD2 (6 bases each). Germline lookup yields CDR1 SEHNR and CDR2 FQNEAQ (reference sequence). Trimming removed 5 bases at V and 5 bases at J, with 21 bases between. This CDR3 comprises 16 residues. Here the CDR3 DNA reads TGTGCCAGCAGCCCCACGGGGGCTACTAGTGCTGAGACCCAGTACTTC. Translating gives CASSPTGATSAETQYF.

This clonotype was found a few times. V usage is TRBV4-3 and J usage is TRBJ2-7; 9 positions agree with TRBD2. The germline gives CDR1 LGHNA, CDR2 YSLEER. V gave up 6 bases and J gave up 3 bases; unmatched junction bases: 9. The CDR3 length is 15 residues. The CDR3 nucleotides are TGCGCCAGCAGGCGCGGGGTTAGCGGGAGCTACGAGCAGTACTTC. It encodes CASRRGVSGSYEQYF.

The sample holds a few counts of this clonotype. This chain uses TRBV11-2 with TRBJ2-1, with TRBD2 matching over 9 bases. This CDR3 contains 13 residues. Trimming took 5 bases from V and 12 from J; bases not matched to a gene: 8. Germline V gene data show CDR1 as SGHAT and CDR2 as FQNNGV. The CDR3, as DNA: TGTGCCAGCAGCGGACCCGGGACTAGCCGGCAGTTCTTC. It is translated as CASSGPGTSRQFF.

The chain uses TRBV2 and TRBJ2-3, with a tentative D call TRBD2 (5 bases). Germline-derived CDR1 and CDR2 are SNHLY and FYNNEI. Deletions cut 0 bases from V and 4 bases from J, with 20 bases between. The CDR3 extends over 18 amino acids. As DNA, the CDR3 is TGTGCCAGCAGTGAAGCGCCAACTATTGGGAGTTTGGCAGATACGCAGTATTTT. This encodes CASSEAPTIGSLADTQYF. Filled out from reference TRBV2 and TRBJ2-3, the complete variable domain reads EPEVTQTPSHQVTQMGQEVILRCVPISNHLYFYWYRQILGQKVEFLVSFYNNEISEKSEIFDDQFSVERPDGSNFTLKIRSTKLEDSAMYFCASSEAPTIGSLADTQYFGPGTRLTVL.

The chain employs TRBV6-5 and TRBJ2-3; 12 bases align to TRBD2. This CDR3 spans 17 amino acids. CDR1 and CDR2 (germline): MNHEY, SVGAGI. J was trimmed by 6 bases and V by 5 bases; bases with no gene match: 12. The CDR3 nucleotides are TGTGCCAGCAGTAAGCCTGGACTAGCGGGAAACTGGGATACGCAGTATTTT. It codes for CASSKPGLAGNWDTQYF.

This clonotype was seen only a few times. The V and J genes are TRBV7-2 and TRBJ2-7; D perhaps matches TRBD2 (6 bases). This CDR3 is built from 13 residues. V lost 10 bases and J 2 bases, leaving 15 bases between the germline ends. The V gene's germline CDR1 is SGHTA and CDR2 FQGNSA. DNA of the CDR3: TGTGCCACGTCGGAGGGCCCCGCCTACGAGCAGTACTTC. Residues: CATSEGPAYEQYF.

The V and J genes are TRBV12-3 or TRBV12-4 and TRBJ1-1; D remains unclear. Deletions cut 2 bases from V and 1 base from J, with 5 bases between. The CDR3 has 13 residues. CDR3 sequence: CASSLYRNTEAFF. The CDR3 DNA reads as TGTGCCAGCAGTTTATATCGGAACACTGAAGCTTTCTTT.

This clonotype appeared a few times. This chain joins TRBV4-3 and TRBJ2-1, with 13 bases matching TRBD2. CDR1 and CDR2 (germline): LGHNA, YSLEER. V trimming: 4 bases; J trimming: 7 bases; junction bases outside the gene matches: 4. This CDR3 has 15 residues. The CDR3 DNA is TGCGCCAGCAGCCCTACTAGCGGGGGGGGTAATGAGCAGTTCTTC. Encoded protein: CASSPTSGGGNEQFF.

This clonotype was found a few times. V is TRBV7-2 and J is TRBJ2-3, with 13 bases matching TRBD2. The CDR3 extends over 18 amino acids. Trimming removed 2 bases from V and 4 bases from J; junction bases left unmatched: 9. Germline V CDR1 and CDR2: SGHTA, FQGNSA. Here the CDR3 DNA reads TGTGCCAGCAGCTTACTTGGGACTAGCGGGATTGGAGCAGATACGCAGTATTTT. Translation: CASSLLGTSGIGADTQYF.

The V call is TRBV24-1, the J call TRBJ2-3, with 11 bases matching TRBD1. Germline loops: CDR1 KGHDR, CDR2 SFDVKD. Trimming removed 9 bases from V and 0 bases from J; junction bases left unmatched: 1. The CDR3 is 14 residues long. CDR3 sequence: CATGQGASTDTQYF. The CDR3 DNA reads TGTGCCACCGGACAGGGGGCTAGCACAGATACGCAGTATTTT.

The V call is TRBV28, the J call TRBJ2-3; D gene unclear. V lost 1 base to trimming and J lost 6 bases, with 5 bases between them. Per the germline V gene, CDR1 is MDHEN and CDR2 is SYDVKM. This CDR3 comprises 12 residues. The CDR3 is CASSLYPDTQYF. CDR3 DNA sequence: TGTGCCAGCAGTTTATATCCGGATACGCAGTATTTT.

This clonotype was detected a few times. V gene TRBV5-6 combines with J gene TRBJ1-1; 7 nucleotides align to TRBD1. The CDR3 length is 13 residues. V shed 6 bases and J 7 bases; nucleotides not matched to a gene: 9. Germline values: CDR1 SGHDT, CDR2 YYEEEE. Here the CDR3 reads CASNFPRGDEAFF. Written as DNA, the CDR3 is TGTGCCAGCAACTTCCCCAGGGGGGATGAAGCTTTCTTT.

J is TRBJ2-1 and V is TRBV15, with D possibly TRBD1 on 6 matching bases. The CDR3 runs to 15 residues. V was trimmed by 3 bases and J by 4 bases, leaving 13 bases between them. Germline lookup yields CDR1 LNHNV and CDR2 YYDKDF (reference sequence). The CDR3 protein is CATSSTGTRYNEQFF. CDR3 in DNA: TGTGCCACCAGCAGCACCGGGACAAGATACAATGAGCAGTTCTTC.

The V call is TRBV20-1, the J call TRBJ2-7; 12 nucleotides align to TRBD2. J lost 0 bases, V lost 3 bases, and 6 bases had no gene match. The V gene's germline CDR1 is DFQATT and CDR2 SNEGSKA (reference sequence). The CDR3 consists of 16 residues. The CDR3 spells CSASPGTSGPSYEQYF. The CDR3 bases are TGCAGTGCTAGCCCCGGGACTAGCGGGCCCTCCTACGAGCAGTACTTC.

The table lists this clonotype with a few counts. The CDR3 is CASSHPPAGDGSYNEQFF. In DNA form, the CDR3 reads TGCGCCAGCAGCCACCCCCCAGCGGGAGATGGATCCTACAATGAGCAGTTCTTC. This chain connects TRBV5-1 to TRBJ2-1, with TRBD2 matching over 8 bases. Trimming removed 4 bases from V and 1 base from J; junction bases left unmatched: 13. The CDR3 runs 18 residues. CDR1 and CDR2 from the germline V gene are SGHRS and YFSETQ.

The chain joins TRBV7-2 to TRBJ1-2; D gene unclear. Trimming removed 2 bases at V and 7 bases at J, with 11 bases between. The CDR3 is 13 amino acids. The germline CDR1 and CDR2 sequences are SGHTA and FQGNSA. The CDR3 protein is CASSLRGRVGYTF. In nucleotides, the CDR3 is TGTGCCAGCAGCTTACGAGGAAGGGTTGGCTACACCTTC.

The sample holds a few counts of this clonotype. This chain connects TRBV29-1 to TRBJ1-5, with D unclear. This CDR3 comprises 12 residues. The germline V and J ends were trimmed by 5 bases and 3 bases, with 8 bases remaining between them. Germline values: CDR1 SQVTM, CDR2 ANQGSEA. CDR3 loop: CSVTKDNQPQHF. CDR3 nucleotide sequence: TGCAGCGTTACTAAGGACAATCAGCCCCAGCATTTT.

Regarding this clonotype: The junction departs from germline at one end; a sequencing error may be responsible. V and J are TRBV7-9 and TRBJ2-1; a weak D match, TRBD2 (6 bases). CDR1 and CDR2 from the germline V gene are SEHNR and FQNEAQ (reference sequence). The CDR3 has 16 amino acids. CDR3 nucleotide sequence: TGTGCCAGCAGCGTAGCCGCGGGGAAGCTTTACAATGAGCAGTTCTTC. It encodes CASSVAAGKLYNEQFF.

The sample holds one count of this clonotype. The chain carries TRBV20-1 and TRBJ2-5; D possibly corresponds to TRBD1 (6 bases). CDR1 is DFQATT, CDR2 SNEGSKA, per germline (reference sequence). Trimming took off 3 bases at V and 4 bases at J, with 12 bases between the two ends. The CDR3 totals 13 residues. CDR3 protein: CSASRGSIETQYF. In DNA, the CDR3 is TGCAGTGCTAGTAGGGGGTCGATAGAGACCCAGTACTTC.

The rearrangement uses TRBV6-5 and TRBJ2-5; a weak D match, TRBD2 (5 bases). Trimming took off 6 bases at V and 5 bases at J, with 10 bases between the two ends. The CDR3 contains 12 residues. Germline V lookup: CDR1 MNHEY, CDR2 SVGAGI. The CDR3 region is CASRRASETQYF. CDR3 coding DNA: TGTGCCAGCAGGCGGGCGTCTGAGACCCAGTACTTC.

This clonotype came up many times. The chain has TRBV11-2 and TRBJ2-7; D is uncertain. V was pared by 5 bases and J by 7 bases, with 12 bases between. Germline values: CDR1 SGHAT, CDR2 FQNNGV. This CDR3 is 12 amino acids long. The CDR3 protein is CASSNTDTEQYF. As DNA, the CDR3 is TGTGCCAGCAGCAACACTGACACGGAGCAGTACTTC.

There are many counts of this clonotype. The chain is built from TRBV11-2 and TRBJ1-1; tentatively, D is TRBD1 (6 bases). Germline V gene sequence: CDR1 SGHAT, CDR2 FQNNGV. Trimming removed 4 bases at V and 1 base at J, with 10 bases between. CDR3 length: 14 residues. The CDR3 loop is CASSSLQGNTEAFF. The CDR3 DNA reads TGTGCCAGCAGCTCGTTACAGGGGAACACTGAAGCTTTCTTT.